The 5 T cell receptor beta chains reported below all come from one sample, sequenced in a study of blood T cell repertoires in COVID-19. Using immunoSEQ multiplex PCR, the repertoire was profiled, and TCRdb retains in-frame clones only, with some absent. The data contain roughly 43,000 clones, around 90% of them singletons. The specimen sequenced was peripheral blood. These receptors were obtained from a man between 45 and 60 years old with active COVID-19.

The rearrangement links TRBV5-1 to TRBJ2-5; 11 bases map to TRBD2. Germline CDR1 and CDR2: SGHRS and YFSETQ. Germline trimming cut 5 bases from V and 5 bases from J; bases unmatched to any gene: 11. This CDR3 region has 16 residues. CDR3 sequence: CASRSSGGRGTETQYF. The CDR3 bases are TGCGCCAGCAGGTCTAGCGGGGGGCGTGGGACGGAGACCCAGTACTTC.

The J gene is TRBJ2-3, the V gene TRBV24-1; 7 nucleotides match TRBD1. CDR3 size: 15 residues. Losses at the gene ends were 4 bases for V and 2 bases for J; bases not matched to a gene: 5. Germline CDR1 and CDR2: KGHDR and SFDVKD. The CDR3 coding sequence is TGTGCCACCAGTGACAGGGGGTTCTCCACAGATACGCAGTATTTT. Residues: CATSDRGFSTDTQYF.

The V and J genes are TRBV25-1 and TRBJ1-1; possible D gene TRBD1, 6 bases. The CDR3 is 11 amino acids. The germline gives CDR1 MGHDK, CDR2 SYGVNS. V gave up 5 bases and J gave up 10 bases, with 11 bases separating them. The CDR3, as DNA: TGTGCCAGCAGTTCAGGGGTTTCAGCTTTCTTT. Residues: CASSSGVSAFF. The variable domain in full, completed from reference TRBV25-1 and TRBJ1-1, reads EADIYQTPRYLVIGTGKKITLECSQTMGHDKMYWYQQDPGMELHLIHYSYGVNSTEKGDLSSESTVSRIRTEHFPLTLESARPSHTSQYLCASSSGVSAFFGQGTRLTVV.

The chain employs TRBV28 and TRBJ2-7; TRBD2 might be the D (6 bases). V was pared by 8 bases and J by 1 base, with 21 bases between. The CDR3 extends over 16 amino acids. Germline CDR1 is MDHEN and CDR2 is SYDVKM. DNA of the CDR3: TGTGCCAGCCGGGACTCAAGAATGCCCATATCCTACGAGCAGTACTTC. Translation gives CASRDSRMPISYEQYF.

The chain couples TRBV3-1 (or the pseudogene TRBV3-2) to TRBJ2-2, with a tentative D call TRBD2 (5 bases). Germline assignment: CDR1 LGHDT and CDR2 YNNKEL (reference sequence). V was clipped by 8 bases and J by 3 bases, with 13 bases between them. The CDR3 runs 14 residues. The CDR3: CASEGPGYTGELFF. In DNA form, the CDR3 reads TGTGCCAGCGAAGGGCCGGGGTACACCGGGGAGCTGTTTTTT.